Listed here are 27 T cell receptor beta chains from one sample, sequenced in a study of control samples from healthy donors and cancer patients. TCRdb keeps only in-frame clones here, not all; method: immunoSEQ multiplex PCR. The sample carries 130,000 or so clones, approximately 90% recorded once. Sequences were obtained from blood. These receptors came from a man between 45 and 60 years old in good health.

The chain is built from TRBV7-9 and TRBJ1-4; 9 bases match TRBD1. With 5 bases clipped from V and 2 bases from J, the junction kept 3 bases outside the gene matches. CDR1 SEHNR and CDR2 FQNEAQ come from the germline V gene (reference sequence). The CDR3 is made up of 15 amino acids. The CDR3 DNA follows: TGTGCCAGCAGCCTCGACAGGGGGACTAATGAAAAACTGTTTTTT. It codes for CASSLDRGTNEKLFF.

In DNA, the CDR3 is TGTGCCAGCAGCGTCGAGACGACAGGGAACACCGGGGAGCTGTTTTTT. Translation: CASSVETTGNTGELFF. J is TRBJ2-2 and V is TRBV9, with D possibly matching TRBD1 (6 bases). V dropped 2 bases and J dropped 1 base, with 12 bases sitting between them. This CDR3 has 16 residues. The germline CDR1 and CDR2 sequences are SGDLS and YYNGEE.

This clone was seen a few times. CDR3 residues: CASRENTYNEQFF. The CDR3, as DNA: TGTGCCAGCAGAGAGAACACTTACAATGAGCAGTTCTTC. V usage is TRBV2 and J usage is TRBJ2-1; D is uncertain. V lost 6 bases, J lost 4 bases, and 10 bases lay in between. Germline V gives CDR1 SNHLY, CDR2 FYNNEI. The CDR3 length is 13 residues.

V and J are TRBV5-6 and TRBJ2-3; 8 bases match TRBD2. V lost 4 bases, J lost 2 bases, and 12 bases stayed unmatched. The CDR3 is 17 amino acids. CDR1 SGHDT and CDR2 YYEEEE come from the germline V gene. The CDR3 here is CASSPAWGAGDTDTQYF. DNA for the CDR3: TGTGCCAGCAGCCCTGCCTGGGGAGCGGGGGACACAGATACGCAGTATTTT.

This rearrangement joins TRBV29-1 to TRBJ2-7; 7 bases line up with TRBD1. The CDR3 is made up of 15 amino acids. The ends lost 1 base at V and 3 bases at J; junction bases unmatched: 9. Germline-derived CDR1 and CDR2 are SQVTM and ANQGSEA. CDR3 in amino acids: CSVEGFVGQVYEQYF. The CDR3 nucleotides read TGCAGCGTTGAAGGGTTCGTAGGACAGGTCTACGAGCAGTACTTC.

The chain uses TRBV5-6 and TRBJ2-2; 7 positions match TRBD1. The CDR3 spans 16 residues. The ends lost 2 bases at V and 0 bases at J; junction bases unmatched: 4. CDR1 is SGHDT, CDR2 YYEEEE, per germline. As DNA, the CDR3 is TGTGCCAGCAGCTTTTCCGGGACAGCGAACACCGGGGAGCTGTTTTTT. It translates to CASSFSGTANTGELFF.

The V gene is TRBV28, the J gene TRBJ2-7; D tentatively reads TRBD1 or TRBD2 (5 bases each). The CDR3 has 17 residues. The ends were cut back, 2 bases at V and 2 bases at J, with 19 bases in the middle. Germline values: CDR1 MDHEN, CDR2 SYDVKM. CDR3 sequence reads: CASSLRPGTPGTYEQYF. DNA for the CDR3: TGTGCCAGCAGTTTAAGGCCCGGGACCCCTGGAACCTACGAGCAGTACTTC.

The CDR3 here is CASSFSAGGPGFF. The CDR3 bases are TGTGCCAGCAGTTTCTCAGCGGGGGGGCCGGGGTTCTTC. This rearrangement joins TRBV27 to TRBJ2-1, with TRBD2 identical over 10 bases. This CDR3 has 13 amino acids. Germline V gene lookup returns CDR1 MNHEY and CDR2 SMNVEV (reference sequence). V shed 3 bases, J shed 15 bases, and the junction held 8 bases outside the gene matches.

CDR3: CSAWDRVFHTF. The DNA of the CDR3 is TGCAGTGCTTGGGACAGGGTGTTCCACACCTTC. The rearrangement joins TRBV20-1 to TRBJ1-2; 9 positions match TRBD1. CDR1 is DFQATT, CDR2 SNEGSKA, per germline (reference sequence). The CDR3 length is 11 residues. The ends lost 5 bases at V and 12 bases at J; junction bases unmatched: 7.

This chain connects TRBV9 to TRBJ1-1; D remains unclear. Germline-derived CDR1 and CDR2 are SGDLS and YYNGEE. V gave up 3 bases and J gave up 4 bases, with 13 bases separating them. This CDR3 has 14 amino acids. The CDR3 bases are TGTGCCAGCAGCGCCCATAACAGTCCCACTGAAGCTTTCTTT. Translated, it gives CASSAHNSPTEAFF. Complete variable domain (other parts from reference TRBV9 and TRBJ1-1): DSGVTQTPKHLITATGQRVTLRCSPRSGDLSVYWYQQSLDQGLQFLIQYYNGEERAKGNILERFSAQQFPDLHSELNLSSLELGDSALYFCASSAHNSPTEAFFGQGTRLTVV.

This chain connects TRBV19 to TRBJ2-3; 9 nucleotides agree with TRBD2. This CDR3 has 14 amino acids. The germline CDR1 and CDR2 sequences are LNHDA and SQIVND (reference sequence). V was pared by 4 bases and J by 2 bases, with 1 base of the junction left unmatched. The CDR3 nucleotides are TGTGCCAGTAGTAGACTAGCGGACACAGATACGCAGTATTTT. Translating gives CASSRLADTDTQYF.

This clone is a singleton in its sample. The chain joins TRBV7-2 to TRBJ2-7; D possibly corresponds to TRBD2 (6 bases). Trimming left V 1 base short and J 3 bases short, with 10 bases between. CDR1 and CDR2 (germline): SGHTA, FQGNSA. This CDR3 has 14 amino acids. CDR3 region: CASSLGRGGYEQYF. The DNA for the CDR3 is TGTGCCAGCAGCTTAGGGCGGGGTGGCTACGAGCAGTACTTC.

V is TRBV28 and J is TRBJ1-5, with D tentatively TRBD1 (5 bases). V was shortened by 0 bases and J by 5 bases, with 8 bases between the two germline ends. Germline lookup yields CDR1 MDHEN and CDR2 SYDVKM. This CDR3 has 14 amino acids. In nucleotides, the CDR3 is TGTGCCAGCAGTTTATGGGGGGAATATCAGCCCCAGCATTTT. It encodes CASSLWGEYQPQHF.

The chain links TRBV27 to TRBJ2-1; D is unclear. CDR1 is MNHEY, CDR2 SMNVEV, per germline (reference sequence). The V gene lost 7 bases and the J gene lost 1 base, with 14 bases spanning the gap. There are 15 residues in the CDR3. The CDR3 DNA sequence: TGTGCCAGCAACCTTTGGGTAGATTCCTACAATGAGCAGTTCTTC. Amino acids: CASNLWVDSYNEQFF.

This clone was observed a single time. The genes are TRBV6-2 or TRBV6-3 and TRBJ2-5; TRBD1 agrees at 9 bases. CDR3 length: 14 residues. J lost 5 bases, V lost 6 bases, and 7 bases had no gene match. CDR1 is MNHEY and CDR2 is SVGEGT in the germline V gene. The DNA of the CDR3 is TGTGCCAGCAGCCCCGGACAGGGGAGGGAGACCCAGTACTTC. It encodes CASSPGQGRETQYF.

The chain employs TRBV7-9 and TRBJ2-1; TRBD1 might be the D (5 bases). With 5 bases removed from V and 0 bases from J, the gap between germline ends came to 11 bases. CDR3 length equals 15 residues. Germline V gives CDR1 SEHNR, CDR2 FQNEAQ (reference sequence). In DNA, the CDR3 is TGTGCCAGCAGCACCGACAGCCGCTCCTACAATGAGCAGTTCTTC. This encodes CASSTDSRSYNEQFF.

The chain couples TRBV10-2 to TRBJ1-5; 8 bases map to TRBD1. The V gene's germline CDR1 is WSHSY and CDR2 SAAADI. The V and J ends lost 5 bases and 6 bases, in that order; junction bases with no gene match: 6. CDR3 length equals 14 residues. The CDR3 sequence is CASSQGAWGQPQHF. DNA for the CDR3: TGCGCCAGCAGTCAGGGGGCTTGGGGTCAGCCCCAGCATTTT.

The chain carries TRBV2 and TRBJ2-7; D unresolved. V was shortened by 6 bases and J by 2 bases, with 17 bases between the two germline ends. Germline assignment: CDR1 SNHLY and CDR2 FYNNEI. This CDR3 contains 15 residues. CDR3 bases: TGTGCCAGCAGGGACGTGGTATACAGCCCCTACGAGCAGTACTTC. It yields the protein CASRDVVYSPYEQYF.

The chain carries TRBV27 and TRBJ2-1; the D gene is possibly TRBD1 (6 bases). Trimming pared 2 bases from V and 3 bases from J, leaving 11 bases between. Germline V gives CDR1 MNHEY, CDR2 SMNVEV (reference sequence). The CDR3 has 15 amino acids. As DNA, the CDR3 is TGTGCCAGCAGTTTAGCAGGGGTTCTCTACAATGAGCAGTTCTTC. It is translated as CASSLAGVLYNEQFF.

The chain has TRBV30 and TRBJ2-2; D not certain. With 1 base removed from V and 4 bases from J, the gap between germline ends came to 10 bases. CDR1 and CDR2 from the germline V gene are GTSNPN and SVGIG (reference sequence). This CDR3 is 14 amino acids long. CDR3 sequence: CAWSAVTFTGELFF. The CDR3 DNA follows: TGTGCCTGGAGTGCTGTGACCTTCACCGGGGAGCTGTTTTTT.

The genes are TRBV27 and TRBJ2-3; D gene ambiguous. V lost 6 bases and J lost 5, with 9 bases in between. The CDR3 is 12 residues long. Germline V gene sequence: CDR1 MNHEY, CDR2 SMNVEV (reference sequence). The CDR3 spells CASSPLGDTQYF. CDR3 DNA: TGTGCCAGCAGCCCCCTCGGAGATACGCAGTATTTT.

The chain carries TRBV11-2 and TRBJ1-4; D call uncertain. CDR3 size: 15 residues. Trimming removed 5 bases from V and 2 bases from J, with 12 bases in between. Germline lookup yields CDR1 SGHAT and CDR2 FQNNGV. The CDR3, as DNA: TGTGCCAGCAGCCCATCTACCGGTACTAATGAAAAACTGTTTTTT. It translates to CASSPSTGTNEKLFF.

This clone showed up just once. This sample includes further DNA sequences coding for the same CDR3. The V and J genes are TRBV5-6 and TRBJ1-5; D remains unclear. The CDR3 has 14 amino acids. V dropped 0 bases and J dropped 1 base, with 5 bases sitting between them. Per the germline V gene, CDR1 is SGHDT and CDR2 is YYEEEE. DNA for the CDR3: TGTGCCAGCAGCTTGGGAGGGAGCAATCAGCCCCAGCATTTT. Its protein is CASSLGGSNQPQHF.

The chain couples TRBV7-9 to TRBJ1-1, with a weak D call TRBD1 (5 bases). The CDR3 length is 13 residues. The V gene lost 5 bases and the J gene lost 5 bases, with 12 bases spanning the gap. In germline, CDR1 is SEHNR, CDR2 FQNEAQ (reference sequence). CDR3 protein: CASSPQGRTEAFF. CDR3 sequence (DNA): TGTGCCAGCAGCCCGCAGGGTAGGACTGAAGCTTTCTTT.

V and J are TRBV19 and TRBJ1-5, with D perhaps TRBD1 (6 bases). Germline assignment: CDR1 LNHDA and CDR2 SQIVND (reference sequence). Trimming removed 6 bases at V and 0 bases at J, with 12 bases between. The CDR3 consists of 15 residues. The CDR3 reads CASSLGQISNQPQHF. The CDR3 DNA sequence: TGTGCCAGTAGCTTAGGACAGATTAGCAATCAGCCCCAGCATTTT.

This chain joins TRBV11-2 and TRBJ2-1, with D maybe TRBD2 (7 bases). Trimming pared 4 bases from V and 5 bases from J, leaving 12 bases between. Germline assignment: CDR1 SGHAT and CDR2 FQNNGV. The CDR3 extends over 14 amino acids. CDR3 region: CASSWDGGHNEQFF. The CDR3 DNA reads as TGTGCCAGCAGCTGGGACGGGGGGCACAATGAGCAGTTCTTC.

V and J are TRBV7-8 and TRBJ2-2, with D perhaps TRBD1 or TRBD2 (5 bases each). This CDR3 contains 17 residues. V lost 2 bases to trimming and J lost 3 bases, with 16 bases between them. Germline V gene sequence: CDR1 SGHVS, CDR2 FQNEAQ. CDR3 bases: TGTGCCAGCAGCTTAATCTTGGGGGTTCACGACACCGGGGAGCTGTTTTTT. It specifies CASSLILGVHDTGELFF. Variable domain in full (rest from reference TRBV7-8 and TRBJ2-2): GAGVSQSPRYKVAKRGQDVALRCDPISGHVSLFWYQQALGQGPEFLTYFQNEAQLDKSGLPSDRFFAERPEGSVSTLKIQRTQQEDSAVYLCASSLILGVHDTGELFFGEGSRLTVL.